One sample yielded the 3 T cell receptor beta chains listed below, sequenced in a study of T-cell memory formation after mild COVID-19. Each CDR3 protein is one row after TCRdb ran MiXCR on the 5' RACE reads. This sample has about 430,000 distinct CDR3 sequences, with more than 15% found just once. Specimen: PBMCs or a T cell subset sorted from them (not recorded which). These receptor sequences come from a man between 18 and 29 years old who had mild COVID-19 (a few samples of this study predate the infection). Cell type and time point are not known.

This clonotype was recorded a few times. The V gene is TRBV6-6, the J gene TRBJ1-5; 8 positions match TRBD1. V dropped 7 bases and J dropped 5; count of bases not matched to a gene: 10. This CDR3 has 15 residues. CDR1 MNHNY and CDR2 SVGAGI come from the germline V gene (reference sequence). The CDR3, as DNA: TGTGCCAGCATAGAGGGTCAGGGGGCCCATCAGCCCCAGCATTTT. It yields the protein CASIEGQGAHQPQHF.

In this sample, this clonotype turned up a few times. The chain combines TRBV5-1 with TRBJ2-5; weak D call: TRBD2 (5 bases). The CDR3 has 15 residues. Germline-derived CDR1 and CDR2 are SGHRS and YFSETQ. V lost 4 bases to trimming and J lost 5 bases, with 18 bases between them. CDR3: CASSPSRGLWETQYF. In DNA form, the CDR3 reads TGCGCCAGCAGCCCCTCCCGAGGGCTTTGGGAGACCCAGTACTTC.

This clonotype was seen a few times. The rearrangement links TRBV4-2 to TRBJ2-4, with 13 bases that match TRBD2. CDR1 LGHNA and CDR2 YNFKEQ come from the germline V gene. The CDR3 covers 14 residues. The ends lost 0 bases at V and 15 bases at J; junction bases unmatched: 5. CDR3 coding DNA: TGTGCCAGCAGCCAAGATGGGACTAGCGGGGTCTGGTACTTC. Its translation: CASSQDGTSGVWYF.